Below are 20 T cell receptor beta chains sequenced from a single sample in a study of Ad26.COV2.S vaccination and SARS-CoV-2 variants. Generated by immunoSEQ multiplex PCR, the TCRdb table keeps only in-frame clones and is missing some. The sample lists about 400,000 clones; 83% were seen once. Treatment of the sample: over 15 received Ad26.COV2.S at low or high dose, single or two shots; 5 received placebo; per-sample allocation not given. Samples analyzed were those drawn on day 63 after the first vaccine or placebo injection. The sample here was peripheral blood, taken in a trial of Ad26.COV2.S vaccine versus placebo. All receptors derive from a person between 18 and 60 years old who received the Ad26.COV2.S COVID-19 vaccine or a placebo.

The chain is built from TRBV19 and TRBJ1-5; TRBD1 matches 8 bases. With V trimmed by 1 base and J by 3 bases, 2 bases remained unmatched. Germline V gives CDR1 LNHDA, CDR2 SQIVND (reference sequence). CDR3 length: 15 residues. CDR3 loop: CASSIGQGFNQPQHF. The CDR3 nucleotides read TGTGCCAGTAGTATAGGACAGGGGTTCAATCAGCCCCAGCATTTT.

The CDR3 loop reads CASHKGAGAEAFF. CDR3 nucleotides: TGTGCCAGCCATAAAGGCGCGGGGGCAGAAGCTTTCTTT. V is TRBV7-9 and J is TRBJ1-1; perhaps TRBD1 as D (6 bases). Trimming shortened V by 8 bases and J by 8 bases, and 18 bases separated the two germline ends. CDR3 length: 13 amino acids. The germline V gene encodes CDR1 SEHNR and CDR2 FQNEAQ (reference sequence).

V usage is TRBV13 and J usage is TRBJ1-2, with D hard to call. Trimming took off 0 bases at V and 2 bases at J, with 7 bases between the two ends. Germline V gene data show CDR1 as PRHDT and CDR2 as FYEKMQ (reference sequence). The CDR3 sequence is 14 residues long. CDR3 protein: CASSLGIVNYGYTF. The CDR3 DNA reads TGTGCCAGCAGCTTAGGTATCGTCAACTATGGCTACACCTTC.

This rearrangement joins TRBV2 to TRBJ2-3; D might be TRBD1 or TRBD2, each matching 5 bases. The CDR3 is made up of 15 amino acids. CDR1 and CDR2 from the germline V gene are SNHLY and FYNNEI. Trimming shortened V by 4 bases and J by 6 bases, and 17 bases separated the two germline ends. The CDR3 spells CASSGDGTWGDTQYF. As DNA, the CDR3 is TGTGCCAGCAGTGGGGACGGGACGTGGGGGGATACGCAGTATTTT.

This clone has a handful of counts. This chain connects TRBV30 to TRBJ1-1; D remains unclear. Between the trimmed V and J ends, which lost 7 bases and 1 base, there was a span of 10 bases. Germline assignment: CDR1 GTSNPN and CDR2 SVGIG (reference sequence). The CDR3 spans 12 residues. The DNA of the CDR3 is TGTGCCTTGGAAGGAAGGAACACTGAAGCTTTCTTT. Encoded protein: CALEGRNTEAFF.

The J gene is TRBJ2-3, the V gene TRBV4-1, with TRBD2 matching over 14 bases. Germline CDR1 is MGHRA and CDR2 is YSYEKL. Trimming took 4 bases from V and 5 from J; bases not matched to a gene: 5. The CDR3 totals 16 residues. CDR3 nucleotide sequence: TGCGCCAGCAGCCGGGGACTAGCGGGAGATGAAGATACGCAGTATTTT. It yields the protein CASSRGLAGDEDTQYF.

The genes are TRBV5-5 and TRBJ2-5; D remains ambiguous. Looked up from germline, CDR1 is SGHKS and CDR2 is YYEKEE (reference sequence). Trimming pared 4 bases from V and 2 bases from J, leaving 12 bases between. The CDR3 is made up of 14 amino acids. The CDR3 DNA reads as TGTGCCAGCAGCCTGGGCGCGGTTCAAGAGACCCAGTACTTC. Amino acids: CASSLGAVQETQYF.

The chain uses TRBV7-9 and TRBJ2-1; 9 positions match TRBD2. Per germline, CDR1 SEHNR and CDR2 FQNEAQ (reference sequence). The CDR3 totals 17 residues. J gave up 0 bases and V 3 bases, and 6 bases lay outside the gene matches. As DNA, the CDR3 is TGTGCCAGCAGCTTCCAGACTAGCGGTAGCTCCTACAATGAGCAGTTCTTC. It codes for CASSFQTSGSSYNEQFF.

The J gene is TRBJ2-7, the V gene TRBV5-1; D possibly corresponds to TRBD2 (5 bases). Deletions cut 3 bases from V and 3 bases from J, with 10 bases between. The CDR3 is made up of 13 amino acids. Germline CDR1 is SGHRS and CDR2 is YFSETQ. The CDR3 sequence is CASSWTGDYEQYF. The CDR3 coding sequence is TGCGCCAGCAGCTGGACCGGGGACTACGAGCAGTACTTC.

The chain combines TRBV19 with TRBJ1-1, with D hard to call. Deletions cut 6 bases from V and 0 bases from J, with 8 bases between. The CDR3 sequence is 13 residues long. Germline-derived CDR1 and CDR2 are LNHDA and SQIVND (reference sequence). The CDR3 DNA reads TGTGCCAGTAGGGAGGCTTTGAACACTGAAGCTTTCTTT. Translating gives CASREALNTEAFF.

J is TRBJ2-5 and V is TRBV5-4; D remains unclear. The CDR3 runs 16 residues. Deletions cut 2 bases from V and 1 base from J, with 15 bases between. CDR1 and CDR2 from the germline V gene are SGHNT and YYREEE (reference sequence). CDR3 in DNA: TGTGCCAGCAGCTTAGCCTTGGGCGGTAGCCAAGAGACCCAGTACTTC. As protein: CASSLALGGSQETQYF.

The chain carries TRBV14 and TRBJ2-5, with D perhaps matching TRBD1 or TRBD2 (6 bases each). Germline CDR1 is SGHDN and CDR2 is FVKESK. V was trimmed by 5 bases and J by 3 bases, leaving 16 bases between them. The CDR3 consists of 15 residues. CDR3 nucleotide sequence: TGTGCCAGCAGCTTACGGGGGCTGCGAGAAGAGACCCAGTACTTC. It is translated as CASSLRGLREETQYF.

The V gene is TRBV7-9, the J gene TRBJ1-6, with D perhaps matching TRBD1 (5 bases). From germline, CDR1 is SEHNR and CDR2 FQNEAQ (reference sequence). The CDR3 is 14 amino acids. Trimming cost V 2 bases and J 4 bases, with 6 bases left between them. This CDR3 reads CASSLQGYNSPLHF. For the CDR3, the DNA is TGTGCCAGCAGCTTACAGGGATATAATTCACCCCTCCACTTT.

This chain connects TRBV7-8 to TRBJ1-1; D remains unclear. Germline V gene lookup returns CDR1 SGHVS and CDR2 FQNEAQ. This CDR3 has 15 amino acids. V was cut by 1 base and J by 0 bases, with 9 bases left in between. The CDR3 DNA is TGTGCCAGCAGCTTAGAAAGAGTGGTGAACACTGAAGCTTTCTTT. This gives the protein CASSLERVVNTEAFF.

This clone was picked up a small number of times. This chain uses TRBV11-2 with TRBJ2-7; D not certain. The CDR3 extends over 11 amino acids. Germline values: CDR1 SGHAT, CDR2 FQNNGV. Trimming left V 5 bases short and J 4 bases short, with 6 bases between. CDR3 sequence (DNA): TGTGCCAGCAGCCGCTTTTACGAGCAGTACTTC. Amino acid sequence: CASSRFYEQYF.

This clone has just a few counts. The V and J genes are TRBV3-1 (or the pseudogene TRBV3-2) and TRBJ1-6, with D tentatively TRBD1 (5 bases). The CDR3 sequence is 12 residues long. V lost 4 bases, J lost 13 bases, and 11 bases lay in between. From germline, CDR1 is LGHDT and CDR2 YNNKEL (reference sequence). DNA for the CDR3: TGTGCCAGCAGCCGGGCGGGGGTGCCCCTCCACTTT. Protein sequence: CASSRAGVPLHF.

The chain has TRBV4-3 and TRBJ2-3, with no clear D. V gave up 0 bases and J gave up 3 bases, with 7 bases separating them. Germline V gene sequence: CDR1 LGHNA, CDR2 YSLEER. This CDR3 has 14 amino acids. CDR3 bases: TGCGCCAGCAGCCAAGAGGTGGCTACAGATACGCAGTATTTT. It yields the protein CASSQEVATDTQYF.

CDR3 nucleotides: TGTGCCAGCAGCTTAGTCAACTTGGGAAATTCACCCCTCCACTTT. As protein: CASSLVNLGNSPLHF. J is TRBJ1-6 and V is TRBV7-2; D remains unclear. Deletions cut 1 base from V and 7 bases from J, with 11 bases between. Germline-derived CDR1 and CDR2 are SGHTA and FQGNSA. The CDR3 runs 15 residues.

J is TRBJ2-5 and V is TRBV5-1; TRBD1 is a possible D gene (5 bases). CDR1 SGHRS and CDR2 YFSETQ come from the germline V gene. This CDR3 spans 14 amino acids. Trimming left V 4 bases short and J 1 base short, with 11 bases between. This CDR3 reads CASSARVIQETQYF. CDR3 bases: TGCGCCAGCAGCGCCAGGGTCATCCAAGAGACCCAGTACTTC.

The V call is TRBV6-2 or TRBV6-3, the J call TRBJ1-6; 7 bases map to TRBD1. The V segment lost 5 bases and the J segment 9 bases; nucleotides outside the gene matches: 22. The CDR3 extends over 19 amino acids. Germline-derived CDR1 and CDR2 are MNHEY and SVGEGT. The CDR3 bases are TGTGCCAGCAGTCATCGTCCGGACAGGAGCCCCTTTAGTGGTTCACCCCTCCACTTT. Its translation: CASSHRPDRSPFSGSPLHF.